This T cell receptor (beta chain) was documented in a study of blood T cell repertoires in COVID-19. Original methodology: How many nucleated cells were present was estimated from reference gene primer amplification. Profiling relied on immunoSEQ multiplex PCR, and the TCRdb table lists in-frame clones only, not all of them. The V and J calls and clone size are taken from that table; D and trimming were inferred from the DNA. The table has over 250,000 clones, more than 85% seen once; the top ten hold roughly 10%. The CDR3 length is 16 residues. Trimming stripped 4 bases from V and 4 bases from J, with 18 bases between. The germline gives CDR1 SGDLS, CDR2 YYNGEE. Those who participated ranged in age from roughly 18 to 100 years and resided in about two dozen US areas.

The genes are TRBV9 and TRBJ1-3; maybe TRBD1 (5 bases). The specimen sequenced was PBMCs or T cells enriched from blood (not recorded which). This clonotype originated in a man aged 35 to 55 who had recovered from COVID-19. CDR3 bases: TGTGCCAGCAGCACCCGGGGAGGGGCGAAGGGAAACACCATATATTTT. Amino acid sequence: CASSTRGGAKGNTIYF.